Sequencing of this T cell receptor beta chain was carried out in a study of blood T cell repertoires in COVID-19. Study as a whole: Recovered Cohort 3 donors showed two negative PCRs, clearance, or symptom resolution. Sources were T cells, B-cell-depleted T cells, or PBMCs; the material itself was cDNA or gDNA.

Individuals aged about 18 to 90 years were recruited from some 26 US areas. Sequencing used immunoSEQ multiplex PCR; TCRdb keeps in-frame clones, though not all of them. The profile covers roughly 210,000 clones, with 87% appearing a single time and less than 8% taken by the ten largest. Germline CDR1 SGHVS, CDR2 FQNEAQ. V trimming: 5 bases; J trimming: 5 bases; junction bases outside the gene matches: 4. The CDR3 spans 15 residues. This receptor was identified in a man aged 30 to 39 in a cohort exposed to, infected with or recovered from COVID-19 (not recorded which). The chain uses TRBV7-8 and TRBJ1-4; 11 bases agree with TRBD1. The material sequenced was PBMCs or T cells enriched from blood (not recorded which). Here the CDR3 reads CASSGDRGRNEKLFF. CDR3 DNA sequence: TGTGCCAGCAGCGGGGACAGGGGGAGGAATGAAAAACTGTTTTTT. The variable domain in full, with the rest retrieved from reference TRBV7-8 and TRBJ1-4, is GAGVSQSPRYKVAKRGQDVALRCDPISGHVSLFWYQQALGQGPEFLTYFQNEAQLDKSGLPSDRFFAERPEGSVSTLKIQRTQQEDSAVYLCASSGDRGRNEKLFFGSGTQLSVL.